The rows below give T cell receptor beta chains drawn from one sample of a study of T cells after yellow fever vaccination. TCRdb reprocessed the 5' RACE reads via MiXCR and lists one record per CDR3 protein. This table holds approximately 110,000 distinct CDR3 sequences, 7.5% to 9.5% found once. Here the sequenced sample was CD8+ T cells sorted from PBMCs, taken 45 days after the yellow fever booster vaccination. Every receptor here comes from a man aged 25 to 40 who received the YFV17D yellow fever vaccine. Each CDR3 is given with its conserved first and last residue. A D gene is named only where the DNA matches it firmly. A clone size is listed for some rows: how often the clone was seen (once, few, many), or a class if it is expanded.

clone_size | j_call | v_call | d_call | cdr3_nt | cdr3_aa
many | TRBJ2-7 | TRBV5-6 | NA | TGTGCCAGCACCTTTCGACTTGGGGCCTACGAGCAGTACTTC | CASTFRLGAYEQYF
NA | TRBJ2-2 | TRBV7-9 | TRBD2 | TGTGCCAGCAGCCCCCCTATAGCGGGACCATTTGGTGGGGAGCTGTTTTTT | CASSPPIAGPFGGELFF
many | TRBJ1-4 | TRBV12-3/TRBV12-4 | TRBD1 | TGTGCCAGCAGTTTACTGGGACAGCAAAATGAAAAACTGTTTTTT | CASSLLGQQNEKLFF
NA | TRBJ1-1 | TRBV19 | NA | TGTGCCAGTAAACACGGAGCGAACACTGAAGCTTTCTTT | CASKHGANTEAFF
NA | TRBJ2-5 | TRBV7-9 | TRBD2 | TGTGCCAGCAGCCCCTATAGCGGGAGTTGGAGAGAGACCCAGTACTTC | CASSPYSGSWRETQYF
many | TRBJ1-1 | TRBV5-1 | TRBD1 | TGCGCCAGCAGCTACGGACAGGGGAGAATAGGGACTGAAGCTTTCTTT | CASSYGQGRIGTEAFF
many | TRBJ2-7 | TRBV7-2 | NA | TGTGCCAGCAGCTTACCAGGGGCAGACTACGAGCAGTACTTC | CASSLPGADYEQYF
many | TRBJ2-2 | TRBV20-1 | TRBD2 | TGCAGTGCTCCTCAAATAGCGGGAGTAAACACCGGGGAGCTGTTTTTT | CSAPQIAGVNTGELFF
many | TRBJ2-1 | TRBV7-3 | NA | TGTGCCAGCAGCTTAACAGGGGGACTGTTGCTTGAGCAGTTCTTC | CASSLTGGLLLEQFF
many | TRBJ2-1 | TRBV27 | NA | TGTGCCAGCAGTTTAGCCGGGACCCACAATGAGCAGTTCTTC | CASSLAGTHNEQFF
many | TRBJ1-2 | TRBV6-2/TRBV6-3 | NA | TGTGCCAGCAGTTATGGCCCCCGGACGGATGGCTACACCTTC | CASSYGPRTDGYTF
few | TRBJ2-5 | TRBV21-1 | NA | TGTGCCAGCACACGGGACAGGACCCAAGAGACCCAGTACTTC | CASTRDRTQETQYF
few | TRBJ2-3 | TRBV5-1 | NA | TGCGCCAGCAGCTTGGGTGTCGGCTCTAGCACAGATACGCAGTATTTT | CASSLGVGSSTDTQYF
many | TRBJ2-7 | TRBV9 | TRBD2 | TGTGCCAGCAGCGTAGACCTAGCGGGAGACGAGCAGTACTTC | CASSVDLAGDEQYF
many | TRBJ2-5 | TRBV7-9 | TRBD2 | TGTGCCAGCACCCCCCCTCTGGCTAGCGGGAGTTTCCAGTACTTC | CASTPPLASGSFQYF
NA | TRBJ2-6 | TRBV19 | TRBD2 | TGTGCCATAGTGACACAGCGGGAGCTCCCCGGCCCTGGGGCCAACGTCCTGACTTTC | CAIVTQRELPGPGANVLTF
NA | TRBJ1-4 | TRBV7-9 | NA | TGTGCCAGCAGCTTAGAGGCAGGCTCTGACAAACTGTTTTTT | CASSLEAGSDKLFF
many | TRBJ2-1 | TRBV28 | TRBD2 | TGTGCCAGCAGTGCGACTAGCGGGAGGCCGTCCTACAATGAGCAGTTCTTC | CASSATSGRPSYNEQFF
NA | TRBJ1-1 | TRBV5-4 | TRBD1 | TGTGTTGACAGGGGGGGGGAGGTGAACACTGAAGCTTTCTTT | CVDRGGEVNTEAFF
many | TRBJ2-3 | TRBV15 | NA | TGTGCCACCAGCACAGTAGCGGCCCCTAGCACAGATACGCAGTATTTT | CATSTVAAPSTDTQYF
many | TRBJ2-5 | TRBV5-4 | TRBD2 | TGTGCCAGCAATGAGGGAGGGAAGGTAGAGACCCAGTACTTC | CASNEGGKVETQYF
many | TRBJ2-2 | TRBV6-5 | NA | TGTGCCAGCAGTTACAGAACACCCGGGGAGCTGTTTTTT | CASSYRTPGELFF
few | TRBJ2-5 | TRBV7-2 | TRBD2 | TGTGCCAGCAGCTTCCCGTTACAACTAGCGGAGGGCCAAGAGACCCAGTACTTC | CASSFPLQLAEGQETQYF
many | TRBJ2-1 | TRBV7-2 | TRBD1 | TGTGCCAGCAGTGACCCCGGGACAGGGTTTTATGAGCAGTTCTTC | CASSDPGTGFYEQFF
few | TRBJ2-7 | TRBV4-2 | NA | TGTGCCAGGGACTACGAGCAGTACTTC | CARDYEQYF
many | TRBJ1-5 | TRBV12-3/TRBV12-4 | TRBD1 | TGTGCCAGCAGTTTAGGGACAGGTCCCAATCAGCCCCAGCATTTT | CASSLGTGPNQPQHF